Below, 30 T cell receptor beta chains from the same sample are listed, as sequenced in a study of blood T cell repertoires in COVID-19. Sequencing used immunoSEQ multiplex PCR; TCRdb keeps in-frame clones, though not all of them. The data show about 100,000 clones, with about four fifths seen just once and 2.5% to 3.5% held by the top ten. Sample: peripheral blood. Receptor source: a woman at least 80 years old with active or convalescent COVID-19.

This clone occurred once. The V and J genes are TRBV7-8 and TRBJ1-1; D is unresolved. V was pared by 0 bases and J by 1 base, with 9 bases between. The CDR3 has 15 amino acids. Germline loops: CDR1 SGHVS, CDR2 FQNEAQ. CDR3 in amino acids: CASSLAVSKNTEAFF. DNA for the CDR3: TGTGCCAGCAGCTTAGCAGTGTCTAAGAACACTGAAGCTTTCTTT.

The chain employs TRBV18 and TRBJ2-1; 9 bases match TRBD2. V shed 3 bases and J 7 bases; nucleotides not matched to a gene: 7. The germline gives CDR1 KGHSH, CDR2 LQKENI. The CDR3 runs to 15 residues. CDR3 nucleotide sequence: TGTGCCAGCTCACCGCTAGCGGGGAGGAGGAATGAGCAGTTCTTC. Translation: CASSPLAGRRNEQFF.

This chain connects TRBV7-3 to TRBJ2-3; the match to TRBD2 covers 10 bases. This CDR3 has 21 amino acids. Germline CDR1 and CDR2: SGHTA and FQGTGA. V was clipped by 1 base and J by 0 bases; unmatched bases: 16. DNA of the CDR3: TGTGCCAGCAGCTTAATTGGCCCCCCTAGCGGGAGTGATACTAGCACAGATACGCAGTATTTT. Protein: CASSLIGPPSGSDTSTDTQYF.

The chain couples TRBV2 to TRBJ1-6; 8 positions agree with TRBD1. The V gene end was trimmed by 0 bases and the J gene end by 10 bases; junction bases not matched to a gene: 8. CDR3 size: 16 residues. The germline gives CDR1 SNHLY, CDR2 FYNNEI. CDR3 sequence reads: CASSEAGRGRPSPLHF. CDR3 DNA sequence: TGTGCCAGCAGTGAAGCTGGCAGGGGGCGTCCCTCACCCCTCCACTTT.

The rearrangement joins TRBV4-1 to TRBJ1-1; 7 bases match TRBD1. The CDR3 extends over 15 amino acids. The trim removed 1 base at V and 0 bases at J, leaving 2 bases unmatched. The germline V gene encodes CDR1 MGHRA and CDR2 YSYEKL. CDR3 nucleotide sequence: TGCGCCAGCAGCCAAGTGACAGGGTTGAACACTGAAGCTTTCTTT. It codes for CASSQVTGLNTEAFF.

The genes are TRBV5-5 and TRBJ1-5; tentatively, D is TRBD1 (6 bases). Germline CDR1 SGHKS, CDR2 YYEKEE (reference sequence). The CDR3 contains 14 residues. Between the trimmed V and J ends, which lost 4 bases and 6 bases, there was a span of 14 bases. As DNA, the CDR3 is TGTGCCAGCAGCCTCGGGACATCTCTTCAGCCCCAGCATTTT. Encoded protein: CASSLGTSLQPQHF.

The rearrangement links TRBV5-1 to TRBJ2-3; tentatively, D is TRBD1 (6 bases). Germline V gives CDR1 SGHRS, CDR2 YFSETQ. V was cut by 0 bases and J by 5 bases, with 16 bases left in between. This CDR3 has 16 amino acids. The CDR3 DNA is TGCGCCAGCAGCTTGGCCCAGGGGTCCGGTAGAGATACGCAGTATTTT. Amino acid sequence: CASSLAQGSGRDTQYF.

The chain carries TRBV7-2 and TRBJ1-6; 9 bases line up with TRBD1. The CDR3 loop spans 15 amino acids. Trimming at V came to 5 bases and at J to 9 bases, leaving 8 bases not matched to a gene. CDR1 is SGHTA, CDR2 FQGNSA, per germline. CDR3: CASSPPGQGFSPLHF. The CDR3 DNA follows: TGTGCCAGCAGCCCCCCGGGACAGGGCTTTTCACCCCTCCACTTT.

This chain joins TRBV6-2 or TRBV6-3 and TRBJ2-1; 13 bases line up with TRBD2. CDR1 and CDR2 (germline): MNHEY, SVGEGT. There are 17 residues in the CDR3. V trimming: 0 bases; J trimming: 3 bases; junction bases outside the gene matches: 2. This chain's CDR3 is CASSYSGTSGIYNEQFF. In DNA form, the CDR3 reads TGTGCCAGCAGTTACTCCGGGACTAGCGGGATCTACAATGAGCAGTTCTTC.

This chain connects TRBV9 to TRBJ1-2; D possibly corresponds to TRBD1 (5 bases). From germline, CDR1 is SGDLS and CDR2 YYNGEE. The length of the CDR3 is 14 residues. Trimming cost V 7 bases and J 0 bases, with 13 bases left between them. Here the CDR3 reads CASYLEGSNYGYTF. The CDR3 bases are TGTGCCAGCTACCTGGAGGGGTCTAACTATGGCTACACCTTC.

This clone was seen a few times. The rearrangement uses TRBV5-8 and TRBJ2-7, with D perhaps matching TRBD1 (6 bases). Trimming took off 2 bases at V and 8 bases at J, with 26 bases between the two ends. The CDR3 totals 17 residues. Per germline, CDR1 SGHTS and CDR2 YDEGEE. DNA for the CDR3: TGTGCCAGCAGCTTCCGTACAAACCGGGACATCAACAAGAAGCAGTACTTC. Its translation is CASSFRTNRDINKKQYF.

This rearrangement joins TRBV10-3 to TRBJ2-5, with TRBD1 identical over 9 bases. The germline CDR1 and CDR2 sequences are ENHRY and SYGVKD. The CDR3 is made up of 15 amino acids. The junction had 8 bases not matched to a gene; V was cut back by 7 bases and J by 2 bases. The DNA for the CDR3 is TGTGCCATCACTTCGGACAGGGGAAGTCAAGAGACCCAGTACTTC. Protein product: CAITSDRGSQETQYF.

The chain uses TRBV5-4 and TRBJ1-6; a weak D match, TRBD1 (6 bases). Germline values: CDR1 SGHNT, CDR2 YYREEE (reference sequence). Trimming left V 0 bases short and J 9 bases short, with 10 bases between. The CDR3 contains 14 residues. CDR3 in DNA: TGTGCCAGCAGCTTGGACAGGGTAATTTCACCCCTCCACTTT. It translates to CASSLDRVISPLHF.

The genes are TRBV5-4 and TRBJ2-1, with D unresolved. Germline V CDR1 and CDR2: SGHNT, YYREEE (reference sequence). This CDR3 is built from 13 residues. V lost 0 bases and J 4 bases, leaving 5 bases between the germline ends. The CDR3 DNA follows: TGTGCCAGCAGCTTGGGGCTTTACAATGAGCAGTTCTTC. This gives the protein CASSLGLYNEQFF.

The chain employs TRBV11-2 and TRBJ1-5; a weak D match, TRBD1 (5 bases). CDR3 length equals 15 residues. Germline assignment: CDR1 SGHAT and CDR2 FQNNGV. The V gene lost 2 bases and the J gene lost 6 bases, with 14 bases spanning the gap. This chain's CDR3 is CASSLNGGGSQPQHF. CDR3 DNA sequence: TGTGCCAGCAGCTTAAATGGTGGGGGGAGTCAGCCCCAGCATTTT.

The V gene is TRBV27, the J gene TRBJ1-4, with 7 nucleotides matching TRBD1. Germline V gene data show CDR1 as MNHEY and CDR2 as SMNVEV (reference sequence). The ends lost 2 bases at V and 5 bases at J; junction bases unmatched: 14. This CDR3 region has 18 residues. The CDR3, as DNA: TGTGCCAGCAGTTTAACCCACCGGGACAGCCCTTACAATGAAAAACTGTTTTTT. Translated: CASSLTHRDSPYNEKLFF. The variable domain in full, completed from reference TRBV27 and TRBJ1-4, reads EAQVTQNPRYLITVTGKKLTVTCSQNMNHEYMSWYRQDPGLGLRQIYYSMNVEVTDKGDVPEGYKVSRKEKRNFPLILESPSPNQTSLYFCASSLTHRDSPYNEKLFFGSGTQLSVL.

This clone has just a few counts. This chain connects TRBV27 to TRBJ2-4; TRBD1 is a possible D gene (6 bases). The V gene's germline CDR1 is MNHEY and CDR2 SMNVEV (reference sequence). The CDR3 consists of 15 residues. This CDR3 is CASPNTGIAKNIQYF. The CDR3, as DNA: TGTGCTAGCCCTAACACAGGGATAGCCAAAAACATTCAGTACTTC.

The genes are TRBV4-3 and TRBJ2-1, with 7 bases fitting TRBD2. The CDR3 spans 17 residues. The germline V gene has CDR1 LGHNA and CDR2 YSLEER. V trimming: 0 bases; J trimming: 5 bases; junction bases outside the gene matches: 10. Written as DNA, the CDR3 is TGCGCCAGCAGCCAAGATGGAGCGGGGAGCGCCAACAATGAGCAGTTCTTC. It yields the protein CASSQDGAGSANNEQFF.

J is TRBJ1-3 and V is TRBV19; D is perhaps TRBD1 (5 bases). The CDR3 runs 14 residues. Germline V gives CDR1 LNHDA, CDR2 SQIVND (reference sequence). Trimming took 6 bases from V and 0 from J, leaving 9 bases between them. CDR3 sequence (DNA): TGTGCCAGTAGCACAGGCCTCTCTGGAAACACCATATATTTT. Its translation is CASSTGLSGNTIYF.

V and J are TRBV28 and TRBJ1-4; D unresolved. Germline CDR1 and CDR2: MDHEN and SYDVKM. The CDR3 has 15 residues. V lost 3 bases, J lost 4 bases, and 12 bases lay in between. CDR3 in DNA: TGTGCCAGCAGTTTTGCCGGGGAGGGTAATGAAAAACTGTTTTTT. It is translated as CASSFAGEGNEKLFF.

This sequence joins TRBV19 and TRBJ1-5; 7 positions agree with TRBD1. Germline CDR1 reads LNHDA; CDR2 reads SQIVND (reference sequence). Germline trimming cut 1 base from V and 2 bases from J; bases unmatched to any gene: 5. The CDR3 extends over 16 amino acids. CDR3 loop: CASSIVRTGRNQPQHF. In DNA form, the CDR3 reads TGTGCCAGTAGTATAGTAAGGACAGGTCGCAATCAGCCCCAGCATTTT.

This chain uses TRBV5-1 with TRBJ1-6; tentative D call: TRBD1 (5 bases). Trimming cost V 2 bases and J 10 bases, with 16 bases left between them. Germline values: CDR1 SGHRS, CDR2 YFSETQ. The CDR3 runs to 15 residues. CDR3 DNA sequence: TGCGCCAGCAGCTTACAGGCAGGGAAGAACTCACCCCTCCACTTT. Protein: CASSLQAGKNSPLHF.

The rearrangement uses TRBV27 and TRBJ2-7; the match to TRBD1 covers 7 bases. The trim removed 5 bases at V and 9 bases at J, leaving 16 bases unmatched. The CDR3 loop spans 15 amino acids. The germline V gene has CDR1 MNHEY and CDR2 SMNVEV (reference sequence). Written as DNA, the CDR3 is TGTGCCAGCAGTACCGGACAGGCCCGATCTTGGCGGCAGTACTTC. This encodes CASSTGQARSWRQYF.

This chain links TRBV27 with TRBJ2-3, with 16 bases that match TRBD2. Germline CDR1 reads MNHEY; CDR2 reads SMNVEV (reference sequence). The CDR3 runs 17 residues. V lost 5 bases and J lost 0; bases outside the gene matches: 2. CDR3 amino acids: CASSGTSGGASTDTQYF. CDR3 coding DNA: TGTGCCAGCAGTGGGACTAGCGGGGGGGCTAGCACAGATACGCAGTATTTT.

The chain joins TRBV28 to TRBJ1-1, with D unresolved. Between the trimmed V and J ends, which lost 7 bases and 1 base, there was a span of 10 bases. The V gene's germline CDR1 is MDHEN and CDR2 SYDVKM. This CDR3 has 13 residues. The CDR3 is CASTPEWNTEAFF. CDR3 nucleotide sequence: TGTGCCAGCACCCCGGAGTGGAACACTGAAGCTTTCTTT.

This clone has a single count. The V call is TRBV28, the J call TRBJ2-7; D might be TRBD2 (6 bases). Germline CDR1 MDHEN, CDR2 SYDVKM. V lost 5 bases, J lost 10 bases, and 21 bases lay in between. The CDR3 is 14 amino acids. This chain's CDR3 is CASSLGLGLLEQYF. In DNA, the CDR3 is TGTGCCAGCAGTCTGGGACTGGGCTTGTTGGAACAGTACTTC.

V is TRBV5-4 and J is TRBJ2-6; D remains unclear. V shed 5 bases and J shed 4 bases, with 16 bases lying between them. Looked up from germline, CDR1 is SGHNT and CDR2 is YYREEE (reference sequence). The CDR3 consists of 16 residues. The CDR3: CASSFEKKSGANVLTF. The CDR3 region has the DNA TGTGCCAGCAGTTTTGAGAAAAAATCAGGGGCCAACGTCCTGACTTTC. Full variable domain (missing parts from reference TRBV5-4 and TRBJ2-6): ETGVTQSPTHLIKTRGQQVTLRCSSQSGHNTVSWYQQALGQGPQFIFQYYREEENGRGNFPPRFSGLQFPNYSSELNVNALELDDSALYLCASSFEKKSGANVLTFGAGSRLTVL.

In DNA, the CDR3 is TGTGCCAGCAGCCAAAGGGGACAGGGACCCTACGAGCAGTACTTC. Translation gives CASSQRGQGPYEQYF. The rearrangement uses TRBV16 and TRBJ2-7, with 9 bases aligning to TRBD1. V dropped 2 bases and J dropped 2; count of bases not matched to a gene: 4. Per the germline V gene, CDR1 is KGHSY and CDR2 is FQNENV. The CDR3 consists of 15 residues.

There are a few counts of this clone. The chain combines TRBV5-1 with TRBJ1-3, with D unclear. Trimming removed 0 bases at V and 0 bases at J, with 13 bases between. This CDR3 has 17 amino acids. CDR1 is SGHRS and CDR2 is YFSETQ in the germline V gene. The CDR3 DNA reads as TGCGCCAGCAGCTTGGCCTTTATGGGGAGCTCTGGAAACACCATATATTTT. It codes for CASSLAFMGSSGNTIYF.

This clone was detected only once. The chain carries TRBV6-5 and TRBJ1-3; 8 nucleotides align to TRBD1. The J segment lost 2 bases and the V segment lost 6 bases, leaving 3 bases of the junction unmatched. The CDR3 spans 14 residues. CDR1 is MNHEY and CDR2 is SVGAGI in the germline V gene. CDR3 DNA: TGTGCCAGCAGCGACAGGGGCACTGGAAACACCATATATTTT. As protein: CASSDRGTGNTIYF.